This T cell receptor beta chain comes out of a study of blood T cell repertoires in COVID-19. Whole-study context: The United States, Italy and Spain were the sources of the acute and convalescent COVID-19 samples. PBMCs, B-cell-depleted T cells, or T cells provided the cDNA or gDNA that made up the material.

V gave up 4 bases and J gave up 2 bases; unmatched junction bases: 7. This CDR3 contains 17 residues. Germline loops: CDR1 LGHDT, CDR2 YNNKEL (reference sequence). Profiling relied on immunoSEQ multiplex PCR, and the TCRdb table lists in-frame clones only, not all of them. The table has approximately 100,000 clones, 70% to 85% seen once. The receptor was derived from a man between 65 and 79 years old with acute or convalescent COVID-19. The rearrangement links TRBV3-1 (or the pseudogene TRBV3-2) to TRBJ2-2; 10 bases match TRBD2. Input material: peripheral blood. The CDR3 bases are TGTGCCAGCAGCCGAGTTAGCGGGGGGCTAAACACCGGGGAGCTGTTTTTT. It yields the protein CASSRVSGGLNTGELFF.